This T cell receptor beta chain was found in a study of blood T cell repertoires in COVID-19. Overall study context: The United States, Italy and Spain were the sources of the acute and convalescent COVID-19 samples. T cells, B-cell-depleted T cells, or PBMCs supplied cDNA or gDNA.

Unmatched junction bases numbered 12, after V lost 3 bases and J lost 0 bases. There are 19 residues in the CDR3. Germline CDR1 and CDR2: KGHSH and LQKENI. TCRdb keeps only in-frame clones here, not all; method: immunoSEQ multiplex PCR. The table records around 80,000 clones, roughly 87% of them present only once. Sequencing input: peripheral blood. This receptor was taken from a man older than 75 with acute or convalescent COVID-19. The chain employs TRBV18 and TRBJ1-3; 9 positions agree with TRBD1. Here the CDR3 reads CASSPGQGQERFSGNTIYF. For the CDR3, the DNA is TGTGCCAGCTCACCGGGACAGGGCCAGGAACGATTCTCTGGAAACACCATATATTTT.